The clone carrying this T cell receptor (beta chain) was observed once. Antigen unknown. The junction shows a germline mismatch at one end, possibly a read error. PCR was performed using 60 Vbeta and 13 Jbeta primers. Only in-frame clones appear in the TCRdb table, and some are missing; sequencing was by immunoSEQ multiplex PCR. The table includes 110,000 or so clones, 75% detected once. The CDR3 runs 11 residues. The germline V gene encodes CDR1 MGHRA and CDR2 YSYEKL. The sample comes from a study of cytomegalovirus exposure and HLA in healthy donors. Study observations and caveats: Accounts indicate the classifier identified cytomegalovirus status with strong specificity and sensitivity.

There were likely unrecorded immune exposures, though donors were nominally healthy when sampled. The chain couples TRBV4-1 to TRBJ2-1, with 9 bases matching TRBD2. The receptor was derived from a woman aged 40 to 50 in good health and CMV-seropositive. The specimen sequenced was PBMCs. CDR3 sequence reads: CSSGGSDEQFF. The CDR3 nucleotides read TGCTCCAGCGGGGGGTCGGATGAGCAGTTCTTC.